The rows below give T cell receptor beta chains drawn from one sample of a study of siplizumab effects on memory and regulatory T cells. The repertoire was sequenced with immunoSEQ multiplex PCR; TCRdb's copy has only in-frame clones and lacks some. Of some 110,000 clones listed, about 93% were seen once; the top ten hold approximately 0.32%. Source material: CD4+ T cells sorted from blood. Receptors were obtained from a human donor in good health. The conserved cysteine and the conserved F or W are not part of the CDR3 here.

V	J	length	CDR3
TRBV7-2	TRBJ2-1	14	ASSLAGGAVYNEQF
TRBV5-1	TRBJ2-7	11	ASSWDRYYEQY
TRBV19	TRBJ2-3	11	ASSIKGADTQY
TRBV4-1	TRBJ1-1	13	ASRRGTEPLGEAF
TRBV18	TRBJ2-7	11	ASSRASSYEQY
TRBV9	TRBJ1-6	13	ASSVGGTGNSPLH
TRBV18	TRBJ1-1	10	ASSPPVTEAF
TRBV27	TRBJ1-2	11	ASTGGREYGYT
TRBV7-2	TRBJ1-1	13	ASSLEGDWGTEAF
TRBV15	TRBJ2-2	15	ATSRDGLSVVTGELF
TRBV7-9	TRBJ2-7	13	ASSSLEAAKNEQY
TRBV29-1	TRBJ2-3	12	SVAPIRSTDTQY
TRBV5-1	TRBJ1-4	12	ASSLGGRNEKLF
TRBV7-9	TRBJ2-7	16	ASRRFSSSWEGGYEQY
TRBV11-2	TRBJ2-7	13	ASSLEGSGIYEQY
TRBV18	TRBJ2-5	12	ASSPPEYQETQY
TRBV27	TRBJ1-6	13	ASRTFGENNSPLH
TRBV6-5	TRBJ1-1	9	ASTGDTEAF
TRBV10-3	TRBJ1-2	11	AISAQGANGYT
TRBV10-2	TRBJ1-5	14	ASSSQGARSNQPQH
TRBV6-6	TRBJ1-2	11	ASSQRTGRGST
TRBV10-1	TRBJ1-6	12	ASSESRQGSPLH
TRBV11-2	TRBJ2-3	12	ASSRGQGRNTQY
TRBV19	TRBJ2-2	10	ASSIRGGELF
TRBV4-2	TRBJ2-7	13	ASSQDIGGSYEQY
TRBV27	TRBJ2-7	14	ASSFLTPTGSGEQY
TRBV19	TRBJ1-5	13	ASSSVGRSNQPQH
TRBV6-1	TRBJ2-7	13	ASSESPGQGSEQY
TRBV9	TRBJ1-2	12	ASSVGTGDYGYT
TRBV5-4	TRBJ1-2	12	ASSLERQGYGYT
TRBV7-2	TRBJ1-6	13	ASSPSGQQNSPLH
TRBV18	TRBJ1-4	13	ASSPTGTHNEKLF
TRBV5-1	TRBJ2-7	12	ASSFGQGTYEQY
TRBV6-5	TRBJ1-6	14	ASSYHSDRANSPLH
TRBV29-1	TRBJ1-1	11	SGTKGRDTEAF
TRBV5-1	TRBJ2-2	12	ASSLGQGTGELF
TRBV12-2	TRBJ2-7	13	ASRLGQGTTYEQY
TRBV19	TRBJ2-7	12	ASSWTSGTYEQY